This TCR beta chain was retrieved from a study of Ad26.COV2.S vaccination and SARS-CoV-2 variants (dated by TCRdb to the early 2020s). With respect to the entire study: Donors in the vaccine arm were drawn from COV1001, a multicentre, randomized, double-blind, placebo-controlled phase I-IIa trial testing Ad26.COV2.S in healthy adults. Ad26.COV2.S was given intramuscularly at 5x10^10 or 1x10^11 viral particles, as a single shot or as two shots 56 days apart. Sequencing of the TCRbeta repertoire served to evaluate the specificity and breadth of SARS-CoV-2-reactive T cell receptors following Ad26.COV2.S vaccination. A total of around 32 samples were included in the TCR-sequenced set, comprising about 20 Ad26.COV2.S vaccine recipients, 5 placebo recipients and 8 SARS-CoV-2 convalescent individuals. Participants in the trial were split at random into five groups of five each, receiving low-dose or high-dose Ad26.COV2.S once or twice, or else placebo on both occasions. Throughout the experiments and outcome assessment, investigators stayed blinded to trial group allocation. General findings and caveats noted by the study authors: The study lacked the statistical power to compare responses across vaccine doses or regimens. Higher spike-specific TCR breadth was observed in Ad26.COV2.S recipients than in placebo recipients (P = 0.0014). Substantial breadth of spike-specific CD8+ and CD4+ T cell responses was reported after vaccination. Vaccine and placebo recipients had similar non-spike TCR breadth, a finding consistent with the vaccine containing only spike. The authors noted that the TCR breadth and depth analyses may have underestimated total T cell responses.

This clone has just one count. Its antigen is unknown. Base qualities are not at hand, and no much larger clone is one base apart. According to the study, the label for this sample's treatment or condition signals: some 19 received Ad26.COV2.S at low or high dose, single or two shots; 5 received placebo; per-sample allocation not given. For vaccine and placebo recipients, repertoires were sequenced using samples collected on day 63 after the first injection. In Cohort 1b, roughly 26 adults aged 18-55 years were enrolled at a single site in Boston, USA, between 29 July and 7 August 2020. Ad26.COV2.S was a replication-incompetent adenovirus type 26 vector that expressed a prefusion-stabilized SARS-CoV-2 spike protein derived from the original Wuhan strain. The CDR3 spans 16 residues, from the cysteine through the phenylalanine. Just the 48-base CDR3 DNA is kept, in frame starting at base 1. Between the V and J ends, shortened by 3 bases and 0 bases respectively, the junction contains 11 bases. In the germline V gene, CDR1 corresponds to KGHSH and CDR2 to LQKENI.

The immunoSEQ Assay was used to sequence TCRbeta CDR3 regions. After extraction, genomic DNA underwent amplification by bias-controlled multiplex PCR, followed by high-throughput sequencing. In the original analysis: To quantify the absolute abundance of every unique TCRbeta CDR3 region, sequences were collapsed and filtered. T cell fraction was estimated by normalization of TCRbeta template counts to usable DNA, with usable DNA being measured through amplification of reference genes present in all nucleated cells. Repertoire TCRs were annotated as SARS-CoV-2-specific by exact matching of V gene, CDR3 amino acid sequence and J gene to a known reactive TCR set. The reference SARS-CoV-2 TCR set came from MIRA and was filtered for enrichment in COVID-19-positive ImmuneCODE repertoires, removing public or cross-reactive TCRs. Drawing on the MIRA antigens, annotated TCRs were analysed further at the level of specific ORF or position within ORF. Depth was the summed frequency of annotated unique rearrangements, while breadth was defined as annotated unique rearrangements over total unique productive rearrangements. Two-sided Wilcoxon rank-sum tests were applied when comparing TCR breadth between groups. TCRdb provides this immuneACCESS table in a form limited to in-frame rearrangements. Some clones are lacking; in checked studies, under half of them reflect an unresolved V gene, and why the rest are absent is not known. V, J and clone size reflect that table, while D and trimming were determined from the DNA. The sample yields 410,000 or so clones; roughly 90% were counted once. Around 1.7% of the sample goes to the ten largest clones.

The sequence was obtained from a person between 18 and 65 years old who received the Ad26.COV2.S COVID-19 vaccine or a placebo. This specimen consisted of peripheral blood, obtained in a trial of Ad26.COV2.S vaccine versus placebo. The rearrangement combines TRBV18 with TRBJ1-4; the D gene assignment is ambiguous. For the CDR3, the sequence is CASSPGDPATNEKLFF. The DNA sequence is given as TGTGCCAGCTCACCGGGTGACCCGGCAACTAATGAAAAACTGTTTTTT. The full variable domain, completed from the reference TRBV18 and TRBJ1-4 proteins outside the CDR3, reads NAGVMQNPRHLVRRRGQEARLRCSPMKGHSHVYWYRQLPEEGLKFMVYLQKENIIDESGMPKERFSAEFPKEGPSILRIQQVVRGDSAAYFCASSPGDPATNEKLFFGSGTQLSVL.